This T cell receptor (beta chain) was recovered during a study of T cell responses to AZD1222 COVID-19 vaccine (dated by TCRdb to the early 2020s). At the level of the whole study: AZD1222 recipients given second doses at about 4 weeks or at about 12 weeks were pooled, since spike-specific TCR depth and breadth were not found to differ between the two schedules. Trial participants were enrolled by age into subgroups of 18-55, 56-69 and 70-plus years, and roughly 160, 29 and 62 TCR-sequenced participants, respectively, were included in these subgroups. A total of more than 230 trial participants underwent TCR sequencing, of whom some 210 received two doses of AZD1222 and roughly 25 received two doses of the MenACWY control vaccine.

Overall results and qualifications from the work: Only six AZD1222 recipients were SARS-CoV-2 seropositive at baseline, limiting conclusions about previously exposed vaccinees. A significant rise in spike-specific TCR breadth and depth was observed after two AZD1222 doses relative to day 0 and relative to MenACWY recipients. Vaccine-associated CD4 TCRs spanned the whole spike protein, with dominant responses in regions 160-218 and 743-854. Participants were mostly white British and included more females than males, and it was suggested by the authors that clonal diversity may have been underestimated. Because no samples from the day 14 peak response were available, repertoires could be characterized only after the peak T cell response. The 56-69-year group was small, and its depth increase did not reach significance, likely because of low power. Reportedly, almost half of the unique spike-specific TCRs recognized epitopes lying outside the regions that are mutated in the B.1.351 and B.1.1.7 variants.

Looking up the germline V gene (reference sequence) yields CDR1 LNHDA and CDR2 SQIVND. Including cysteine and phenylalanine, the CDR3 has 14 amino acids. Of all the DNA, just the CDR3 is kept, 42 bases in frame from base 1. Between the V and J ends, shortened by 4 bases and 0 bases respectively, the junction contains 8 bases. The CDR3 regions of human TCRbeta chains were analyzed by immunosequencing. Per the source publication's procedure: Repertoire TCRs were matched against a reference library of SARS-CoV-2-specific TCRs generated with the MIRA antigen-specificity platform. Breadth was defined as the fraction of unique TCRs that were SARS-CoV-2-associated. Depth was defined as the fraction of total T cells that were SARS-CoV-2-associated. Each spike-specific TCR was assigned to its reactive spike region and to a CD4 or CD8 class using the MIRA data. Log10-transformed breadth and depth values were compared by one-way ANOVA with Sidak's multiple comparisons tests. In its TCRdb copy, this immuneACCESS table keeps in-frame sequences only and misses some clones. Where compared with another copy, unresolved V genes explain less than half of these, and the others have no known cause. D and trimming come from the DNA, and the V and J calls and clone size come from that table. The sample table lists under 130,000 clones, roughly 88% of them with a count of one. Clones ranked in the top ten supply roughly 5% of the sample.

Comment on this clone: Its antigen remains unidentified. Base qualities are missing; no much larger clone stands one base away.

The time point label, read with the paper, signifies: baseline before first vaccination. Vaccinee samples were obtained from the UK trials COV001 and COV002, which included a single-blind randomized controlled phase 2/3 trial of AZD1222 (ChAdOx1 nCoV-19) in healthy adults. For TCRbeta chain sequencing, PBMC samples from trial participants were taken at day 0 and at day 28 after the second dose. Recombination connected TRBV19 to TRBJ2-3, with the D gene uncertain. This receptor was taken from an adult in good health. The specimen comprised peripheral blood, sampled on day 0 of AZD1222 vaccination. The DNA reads TGTGCCAGTAGTAAAGTTTCTAGCACAGATACGCAGTATTTT. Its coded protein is CASSKVSSTDTQYF.